The 13 T cell receptor beta chains presented below share a single source sample, sequenced in a study of CD8 T cells in Susac syndrome. Random hexamers were used to reverse transcribe about 0.5 to 1 ug of RNA. TCRdb itself ran the immunoSEQ multiplex PCR reads through MiXCR, one entry per CDR3 protein. The table has under 150,000 distinct CDR3 sequences, around 85% seen once; the top ten hold about 0.51%. The sequenced material came from CD8+ T cells from PBMCs. Source of these receptors: a human donor with multiple sclerosis.

This chain joins TRBV12-3 or TRBV12-4 and TRBJ2-7; D possibly corresponds to TRBD1 (5 bases). Trimming cost V 3 bases and J 7 bases, with 10 bases left between them. This CDR3 contains 12 residues. CDR3 region: CASSFLGQEQYV. CDR3 sequence (DNA): TGTGCCAGCAGTTTCCTCGGACAAGAGCAGTACGTC.

The genes are TRBV27 and TRBJ1-4; D may be TRBD1 (5 bases). V lost 6 bases to trimming and J lost 7 bases, with 18 bases between them. The germline V gene encodes CDR1 MNHEY and CDR2 SMNVEV (reference sequence). CDR3 length: 15 amino acids. The CDR3 is CASSRGGSNFEKLFF. CDR3 nucleotides: TGTGCCAGCAGCCGGGGGGGTTCGAACTTTGAAAAACTGTTTTTT.

The chain uses TRBV11-2 and TRBJ2-7; D possibly uses TRBD1 or TRBD2 (5 bases each). This CDR3 comprises 11 residues. Germline CDR1 reads SGHAT; CDR2 reads FQNNGV. V was cut by 8 bases and J by 5 bases, with 10 bases left in between. The DNA for the CDR3 is TGTGCCAGCGAAGGGACCCACGAGCAGTACTTC. Translating gives CASEGTHEQYF. Full variable domain (missing parts from reference TRBV11-2 and TRBJ2-7): EAGVAQSPRYKIIEKRQSVAFWCNPISGHATLYWYQQILGQGPKLLIQFQNNGVVDDSQLPKDRFSAERLKGVDSTLKIQPAKLEDSAVYLCASEGTHEQYFGPGTRLTVT.

This chain joins TRBV30 and TRBJ2-7; D possibly corresponds to TRBD2 (5 bases). CDR1 and CDR2 from the germline V gene are GTSNPN and SVGIG (reference sequence). The CDR3 sequence is 15 residues long. The ends were cut back, 6 bases at V and 4 bases at J, with 22 bases in the middle. CDR3 coding DNA: TGTGCCTGCAATATGGCAGGAGGTGTCAGATACGAGCAGTACGTC. Translation gives CACNMAGGVRYEQYV.

The chain joins TRBV28 to TRBJ2-2; D might be TRBD1 (6 bases). Trimming took 10 bases from V and 3 from J, leaving 18 bases between them. This CDR3 has 15 amino acids. Germline V gene data show CDR1 as MDHEN and CDR2 as SYDVKM. DNA for the CDR3: TGTGCCACGTTCACAAGGGGGATAGACACCGGGGAGCTGTTTTTT. Encoded protein: CATFTRGIDTGELFF.

This clonotype was observed a single time. The chain employs TRBV5-5 and TRBJ2-1; TRBD2 matches at 13 bases. The germline V gene has CDR1 SGHKS and CDR2 YYEKEE (reference sequence). Unmatched junction bases numbered 6, after V lost 5 bases and J lost 7 bases. The CDR3 is 15 residues long. The CDR3 here is CASSMGLAGRNEQFF. CDR3 DNA sequence: TGTGCCAGCAGTATGGGACTAGCGGGGAGGAATGAGCAGTTCTTC.

The chain joins TRBV7-6 to TRBJ1-5; 10 bases fit TRBD1. The CDR3 loop spans 18 amino acids. The V gene's germline CDR1 is SGHVS and CDR2 FNYEAQ. The V and J ends lost 1 base and 0 bases, in that order; junction bases with no gene match: 6. In nucleotides, the CDR3 is TGTGCCAGCAGCTTAGGGACAGGGGGACCCTATAGCAATCAGCCCCAGCATTTT. Protein sequence: CASSLGTGGPYSNQPQHF.

The chain joins TRBV18 to TRBJ1-1; D not resolved. The V gene lost 0 bases and the J gene lost 6 bases, with 14 bases spanning the gap. CDR3 size: 15 residues. Germline CDR1 reads KGHSH; CDR2 reads LQKENI. The CDR3 DNA is TGTGCCAGCTCACCACCGGGTTCTCCATTGCCTGAAGCTTTCTTT. Translation: CASSPPGSPLPEAFF.

The chain's CDR3 is CASKAPGQSYTGELFF. DNA for the CDR3: TGTGCCAGCAAAGCCCCGGGACAGAGTTACACCGGGGAGCTGTTTTTT. The chain links TRBV12-3 or TRBV12-4 to TRBJ2-2; 7 bases are shared with TRBD1. V was pared by 7 bases and J by 3 bases, with 11 bases of the junction left unmatched. CDR3 size: 16 residues.

V usage is TRBV5-8 and J usage is TRBJ2-1; 7 bases line up with TRBD1. Germline CDR1 and CDR2: SGHTS and YDEGEE. The CDR3 is 12 residues long. The J segment lost 14 bases and the V segment lost 3 bases, leaving 8 bases of the junction unmatched. CDR3 DNA: TGTGCCAGCAGCTGGGACAGAAAGTTAGAGTTCTTC. Its protein product is CASSWDRKLEFF.

This clonotype was found once. The V call is TRBV7-9, the J call TRBJ2-1; D is undetermined. The CDR3 loop spans 15 amino acids. V was pared by 1 base and J by 5 bases, with 12 bases between. The germline CDR1 and CDR2 sequences are SEHNR and FQNEAQ (reference sequence). CDR3 bases: TGTGCCAGCAGCTTAGGAGTGGGCTATGACAATGAGCAGTTCTTC. Protein product: CASSLGVGYDNEQFF.

This chain links TRBV19 with TRBJ1-5; D is possibly TRBD1 (6 bases). CDR1 and CDR2 (germline): LNHDA, SQIVND (reference sequence). V was clipped by 3 bases and J by 2 bases, with 14 bases between them. The CDR3 consists of 16 residues. The CDR3 sequence: CASSMEGGRGNQPQHF. The CDR3 region has the DNA TGTGCCAGTAGTATGGAAGGGGGTCGGGGCAATCAGCCCCAGCATTTT.

This chain joins TRBV20-1 and TRBJ2-5, with TRBD1 identical over 7 bases. Germline values: CDR1 DFQATT, CDR2 SNEGSKA (reference sequence). Germline trimming cut 0 bases from V and 5 bases from J; bases unmatched to any gene: 6. This CDR3 region has 14 residues. The CDR3 here is CSARDRTGEETQYF. CDR3 nucleotide sequence: TGCAGTGCTAGAGATAGAACAGGGGAGGAGACCCAGTACTTC.